A selection of T cell receptor beta chains follows, all from one sample in a study of blood T cell repertoires in COVID-19. The protocol was immunoSEQ multiplex PCR, while the TCRdb copy is restricted to in-frame clones and leaves out a portion. The table has 300,000 to 350,000 clones, 80% to 90% seen once. The sample was PBMCs or T cells enriched from blood (not recorded which). The source is a woman aged 40 to 55 with acute COVID-19. Each CDR3 is given with its conserved first and last residue. The D gene is left open where the match is weak. A clone size is listed for some rows: how often the clone was seen (once, few, many), or a class if it is expanded.

TRBD1	TRBV28	TRBJ1-2	.	CASSQPGQFYYGYTF	TGTGCCAGCAGTCAGCCGGGACAGTTTTACTATGGTTACACCTTC
TRBD1	TRBV7-9	TRBJ2-3	.	CASSPGQGRDTQYF	TGTGCCAGCAGCCCCGGACAGGGACGAGATACGCAGTATTTT
.	TRBV5-1	TRBJ2-7	.	CASSPSRAGNEQYF	TGCGCCAGCAGCCCCTCCAGGGCAGGGAACGAGCAGTACTTC
TRBD1	TRBV18	TRBJ2-1	.	CASSPRQGAGNEQFF	TGTGCCAGCTCACCACGGCAGGGGGCTGGAAATGAGCAGTTCTTC
.	TRBV11-3	TRBJ2-7	.	CASSPSAWRISYEQYF	TGTGCCAGCAGCCCCAGTGCCTGGAGAATCTCCTACGAGCAGTACTTC
TRBD1	TRBV7-2	TRBJ2-7	.	CAGGTGNSYEQYF	TGTGCCGGGGGGACAGGGAACTCCTACGAGCAGTACTTC
TRBD2	TRBV7-6	TRBJ2-2	.	CASSLRLADGELFF	TGTGCCAGCAGCTTAAGACTAGCGGACGGGGAGCTGTTTTTT
TRBD2	TRBV5-4	TRBJ2-5	.	CASSSKTGGHETQYF	TGTGCCAGCAGCTCAAAAACGGGGGGGCACGAGACCCAGTACTTC
TRBD2	TRBV9	TRBJ2-3	.	CASSFGLAANTDTQYF	TGTGCCAGCAGCTTCGGACTAGCGGCCAACACAGATACGCAGTATTTT
.	TRBV5-3	TRBJ1-6	.	CARSLGFDFNSPLHF	TGTGCCAGAAGCTTGGGGTTTGACTTTAATTCACCCCTCCACTTT
TRBD1	TRBV6-2/TRBV6-3	TRBJ2-1	.	CASSRGQGAPNEQFF	TGTGCCAGCAGCCGGGGACAGGGGGCCCCCAATGAGCAGTTCTTC
TRBD2	TRBV5-6	TRBJ2-5	.	CASSLSDGGKKETQYF	TGTGCCAGCAGCTTGTCGGACGGGGGGAAAAAAGAGACCCAGTACTTC
TRBD2	TRBV4-2	TRBJ2-2	.	CASSQELKGLAGASTGELFF	TGTGCCAGCAGCCAAGAATTGAAGGGACTAGCGGGAGCAAGTACCGGGGAGCTGTTTTTT
TRBD1	TRBV18	TRBJ1-1	once	CASSLRQGATEAFF	TGTGCCAGCTCACTTAGACAGGGGGCCACTGAAGCTTTCTTT
.	TRBV5-1	TRBJ1-4	.	CASSAFRDGTSRRTNEKLFF	TGCGCCAGCAGCGCTTTCAGAGACGGGACTTCTCGGAGGACTAATGAAAAACTGTTTTTT
.	TRBV5-4	TRBJ1-1	.	CASSPPGGALTEAFF	TGTGCCAGCAGCCCACCGGGAGGGGCTCTCACTGAAGCTTTCTTT
.	TRBV19	TRBJ2-2	.	CASSSRVRTDTGELFF	TGTGCCAGTAGTTCCAGGGTCCGGACGGACACCGGGGAGCTGTTTTTT
.	TRBV6-5	TRBJ2-2	.	CASGQTNTGELFF	TGTGCCAGCGGGCAGACGAACACCGGGGAGCTGTTTTTT
TRBD2	TRBV11-2	TRBJ2-1	.	CASSFPTSGRETYNEQFF	TGTGCCAGCAGCTTCCCCACAAGCGGGAGAGAGACCTACAATGAGCAGTTCTTC
.	TRBV7-2	TRBJ2-6	.	CASSGITGSGANVLTF	TGTGCCAGCAGCGGAATAACAGGCTCTGGGGCCAACGTCCTGACTTTC
.	TRBV3-1/TRBV3-2	TRBJ2-4	once	CASSLRLQPPKNIQYF	TGTGCCAGCAGCCTTCGACTGCAGCCACCCAAAAACATTCAGTACTTC
.	TRBV14	TRBJ1-2	.	CASSHHNLRDGYTF	TGTGCCAGCAGCCACCACAACCTCAGGGATGGCTACACCTTC
TRBD2	TRBV7-2	TRBJ2-7	.	CASSFSGSRPYEQYF	TGTGCCAGCAGCTTTAGCGGGAGTAGGCCCTACGAGCAGTACTTC
TRBD1	TRBV6-5	TRBJ1-2	.	CASLYRGLNYGYTF	TGTGCCAGCCTTTACAGGGGCCTGAACTATGGCTACACCTTC
.	TRBV4-2	TRBJ2-5	.	CASSQGAGREETQYF	TGTGCCAGCAGCCAAGGCGCGGGGCGAGAGGAGACCCAGTACTTC
TRBD2	TRBV6-5	TRBJ2-4	.	CASIEGLAGARIQYF	TGTGCCAGCATCGAGGGACTAGCGGGAGCCCGCATTCAGTACTTC
TRBD1	TRBV18	TRBJ2-7	.	CASSPGTGGSYEQYF	TGTGCCAGCTCACCCGGGACAGGGGGCTCCTACGAGCAGTACTTC
TRBD1	TRBV4-3	TRBJ2-1	.	CASSAQGSYNEQFF	TGCGCCAGCAGCGCACAGGGGTCCTACAATGAGCAGTTCTTC
TRBD1	TRBV4-1	TRBJ2-1	.	CASSRGTGGDNEQFF	TGCGCCAGCAGCCGAGGGACAGGGGGGGATAATGAGCAGTTCTTC
.	TRBV2	TRBJ1-3	.	CASRTGGDLGNTIYF	TGTGCCAGCCGCACAGGTGGGGATCTAGGAAACACCATATATTTT
.	TRBV6-2/TRBV6-3	TRBJ2-7	.	CASSYMGGITYEQYF	TGTGCCAGCAGTTACATGGGGGGTATAACCTACGAGCAGTACTTC
TRBD1	TRBV2	TRBJ1-2	.	CASRGQGLVHGYTF	TGTGCCAGCAGAGGACAGGGGTTAGTCCATGGCTACACCTTC
TRBD1	TRBV5-1	TRBJ1-1	.	CASSLLDRGYTEAFF	TGCGCCAGCAGCTTGCTTGACAGGGGTTACACTGAAGCTTTCTTT
TRBD1	TRBV7-9	TRBJ1-5	.	CASSAMTGIGNQPQHF	TGTGCCAGCAGCGCAATGACAGGGATCGGCAATCAGCCCCAGCATTTT
.	TRBV6-2/TRBV6-3	TRBJ1-5	.	CASRYRENQPQHF	TGTGCCAGCAGGTACAGGGAGAATCAGCCCCAGCATTTT
TRBD1	TRBV19	TRBJ1-1	.	CASSIGSGGNTEAFF	TGTGCCAGTAGTATAGGGTCAGGGGGGAACACTGAAGCTTTCTTT
.	TRBV25-1	TRBJ2-3	.	CASSRPGSPSTDTQYF	TGTGCCAGCAGCCGACCGGGGAGCCCTAGCACAGATACGCAGTATTTT
.	TRBV27	TRBJ2-7	.	CASSLKGPGYEQYF	TGTGCCAGCAGTTTAAAGGGGCCCGGCTACGAGCAGTACTTC
.	TRBV27	TRBJ2-6	.	CASSVSSGANVLTF	TGTGCCAGTAGTGTTAGCTCTGGGGCCAACGTCCTGACTTTC
.	TRBV6-5	TRBJ2-1	.	CASSPQTTSNSKQFF	TGTGCCAGCAGTCCGCAAACTACCTCTAATTCCAAGCAGTTCTTC
.	TRBV5-1	TRBJ1-3	.	CASGQSGGSGNTIYF	TGCGCCAGCGGACAGTCGGGGGGCTCTGGAAACACCATATATTTT
.	TRBV3-1/TRBV3-2	TRBJ1-3	.	CASSQNPDSRSGNTIYF	TGTGCCAGCAGCCAAAACCCGGACAGCCGCTCTGGAAACACCATATATTTT
TRBD2	TRBV19	TRBJ2-2	.	CASIKSPPSPGLALSGELFF	TGTGCCAGTATCAAATCCCCCCCGTCTCCGGGACTAGCTCTCAGCGGGGAGCTGTTTTTT
TRBD1	TRBV6-5	TRBJ1-2	.	CASSYSSRTGVHGYTF	TGTGCCAGCAGTTACTCGAGTCGTACAGGGGTTCATGGCTACACCTTC
TRBD1	TRBV9	TRBJ2-2	once	CASSVRWTGPDTGELFF	TGTGCCAGCAGCGTAAGGTGGACAGGGCCGGACACCGGGGAGCTGTTTTTT
.	TRBV15	TRBJ2-5	.	CATSREPGGQQQETQYF	TGTGCCACCAGCAGAGAACCTGGAGGACAGCAACAAGAGACCCAGTACTTC